What follows are 29 T cell receptor beta chains derived from one specimen sequenced in a study of cytomegalovirus exposure and HLA in healthy donors (dated by TCRdb to 2016 to 2017). The library was produced with the immunoSEQ multiplex PCR assay. For the multiplex PCR, a mixture combining 60 forward primers for TCR Vbeta segments and 13 reverse primers for TCR Jbeta segments was used. This is the immuneACCESS table as TCRdb keeps it, with only in-frame sequences that have V and J called. A part of the clones is gone; compared with another copy, unresolved V genes explain less than half, and the rest is unexplained. Across this sample there are 100,000 to 150,000 clones, with around 77% seen only once. Clones ranked in the top ten supply 9.5% to 15% of the sample. The sequenced sample consisted of PBMCs. These receptors were obtained from a woman aged 40 to 50 in good health and CMV-seropositive.

The chain has TRBV7-9 and TRBJ1-3; D not resolved. This CDR3 has 14 residues. Germline CDR1 reads SEHNR; CDR2 reads FQNEAQ (reference sequence). V lost 3 bases and J 0 bases, leaving 6 bases between the germline ends. This CDR3 reads CASSFSNSGNTIYF. Written as DNA, the CDR3 is TGTGCCAGCAGCTTCTCTAACTCTGGAAACACCATATATTTT.

The genes are TRBV6-5 and TRBJ2-7, with D perhaps TRBD1 (6 bases). The CDR3 runs 13 residues. V was cut by 5 bases and J by 2 bases, with 10 bases left in between. From germline, CDR1 is MNHEY and CDR2 SVGAGI. In nucleotides, the CDR3 is TGTGCCAGCAGTAGGGGGAAGACCTACGAGCAGTACTTC. Translating it yields CASSRGKTYEQYF.

V usage is TRBV11-2 and J usage is TRBJ2-3; 10 nucleotides match TRBD2. Per the germline V gene, CDR1 is SGHAT and CDR2 is FQNNGV. The V segment lost 0 bases and the J segment 7 bases; nucleotides outside the gene matches: 7. The CDR3 length is 16 residues. The CDR3 DNA reads TGTGCCAGCAGCTTAGAAATAGCGGGAGGATCGAATACGCAGTATTTT. Protein product: CASSLEIAGGSNTQYF.

The chain employs TRBV5-1 and TRBJ2-5, with D possibly being TRBD2 (6 bases). Trimming left V 2 bases short and J 2 bases short, with 10 bases between. The germline gives CDR1 SGHRS, CDR2 YFSETQ. The CDR3 totals 14 residues. CDR3 region: CASSFGEVQETQYF. In DNA, the CDR3 is TGCGCCAGCAGCTTTGGGGAGGTACAAGAGACCCAGTACTTC.

This clone occurred a few times. V and J are TRBV2 and TRBJ1-2, with 8 bases identical to TRBD1. Germline CDR1 SNHLY, CDR2 FYNNEI. V dropped 4 bases and J dropped 5; count of bases not matched to a gene: 6. CDR3 length: 14 residues. Written as DNA, the CDR3 is TGTGCCAGCAGTGGAGGACAGGGAAGATATGGCTACACCTTC. It is translated as CASSGGQGRYGYTF.

The J gene is TRBJ2-1, the V gene TRBV5-1; 8 positions match TRBD2. Per the germline V gene, CDR1 is SGHRS and CDR2 is YFSETQ. V lost 2 bases, J lost 7 bases, and 8 bases stayed unmatched. This CDR3 is 15 amino acids long. The CDR3 coding sequence is TGCGCCAGCAGCTTAACTAGCGGTCAAGGGAATGAGCAGTTCTTC. Amino acids: CASSLTSGQGNEQFF.

A single count supports this clone. The chain is built from TRBV7-9 and TRBJ1-2; D perhaps matches TRBD1 (5 bases). Trimming removed 4 bases from V and 6 bases from J, with 18 bases in between. Germline V gives CDR1 SEHNR, CDR2 FQNEAQ (reference sequence). This CDR3 contains 15 residues. CDR3 sequence: CASSSPAVWGDGYTF. CDR3 DNA sequence: TGTGCCAGCAGCTCGCCCGCGGTCTGGGGGGATGGCTACACCTTC.

V gene TRBV29-1 combines with J gene TRBJ1-2; TRBD1 matches 7 bases. Looked up from germline, CDR1 is SQVTM and CDR2 is ANQGSEA. The CDR3 is made up of 12 amino acids. Trimming cost V 4 bases and J 8 bases; bases outside gene matches: 7. The CDR3 bases are TGCAGCGTTGCACAGGGGCTAGGGGGCTACACCTTC. Amino acid sequence: CSVAQGLGGYTF. Full variable domain (rest looked up from reference TRBV29-1 and TRBJ1-2): SAVISQKPSRDICQRGTSLTIQCQVDSQVTMMFWYRQQPGQSLTLIATANQGSEATYESGFVIDKFPISRPNLTFSTLTVSNMSPEDSSIYLCSVAQGLGGYTFGSGTRLTVV.

The chain is built from TRBV7-2 and TRBJ2-5; 8 bases line up with TRBD2. CDR3 size: 16 residues. Trimming took 2 bases from V and 4 from J; bases not matched to a gene: 9. Germline CDR1 SGHTA, CDR2 FQGNSA. CDR3 nucleotide sequence: TGTGCCAGCAGCTTAACGGCGGGAGGAGTAAGAGAGACCCAGTACTTC. Translated, it gives CASSLTAGGVRETQYF.

This clone was seen only once. The rearrangement joins TRBV7-9 to TRBJ2-5; 7 bases agree with TRBD2. V lost 6 bases and J lost 4; bases outside the gene matches: 11. Germline values: CDR1 SEHNR, CDR2 FQNEAQ (reference sequence). CDR3 length: 15 amino acids. CDR3 amino acids: CASSSRGDRVETQYF. The CDR3, as DNA: TGTGCCAGCAGTTCCCGGGGGGATCGTGTAGAGACCCAGTACTTC.

The rearrangement links TRBV4-1 to TRBJ1-1, with a possible D match to TRBD1 (6 bases). Trimming took 0 bases from V and 0 from J, leaving 14 bases between them. There are 17 residues in the CDR3. Germline CDR1 MGHRA, CDR2 YSYEKL. The CDR3 reads CASSQDRGQSVNTEAFF. The CDR3 region has the DNA TGCGCCAGCAGCCAAGATCGAGGACAGAGCGTGAACACTGAAGCTTTCTTT.

The V and J genes are TRBV6-6 and TRBJ2-7; 8 bases match TRBD2. After removal of 7 bases from V and 2 bases from J, the junction contained 4 bases not matched to a gene. This CDR3 is built from 13 residues. The V gene's germline CDR1 is MNHNY and CDR2 SVGAGI (reference sequence). The CDR3 sequence is CASNPGGAYEQYF. CDR3 DNA sequence: TGTGCCAGCAACCCCGGGGGGGCCTACGAGCAGTACTTC.

J is TRBJ1-5 and V is TRBV19; no clear D. This CDR3 spans 15 amino acids. Germline V gene data show CDR1 as LNHDA and CDR2 as SQIVND (reference sequence). V was shortened by 3 bases and J by 5 bases, with 14 bases between the two germline ends. The CDR3 loop reads CASSIFDNGYQPQHF. For the CDR3, the DNA is TGTGCCAGTAGTATTTTCGACAACGGATATCAGCCCCAGCATTTT.

V is TRBV19 and J is TRBJ2-5, with TRBD1 matching over 7 bases. The V gene end was trimmed by 0 bases and the J gene end by 1 base; junction bases not matched to a gene: 5. The CDR3 has 16 residues. CDR1 is LNHDA, CDR2 SQIVND, per germline (reference sequence). This chain's CDR3 is CASSIDLSGGQETQYF. In DNA, the CDR3 is TGTGCCAGTAGTATAGATCTATCAGGGGGCCAAGAGACCCAGTACTTC.

The V gene is TRBV6-1, the J gene TRBJ2-7; no clear D gene. The V and J ends lost 7 bases and 4 bases respectively, with 20 bases between them. CDR1 is MNHNS and CDR2 is SASEGT in the germline V gene. The CDR3 is 15 amino acids. CDR3 amino acids: CASITGRAQSYEQYF. In nucleotides, the CDR3 is TGTGCCAGCATAACGGGTCGAGCGCAATCTTACGAGCAGTACTTC.

The chain carries TRBV11-2 and TRBJ2-3; D ambiguous. The V end was cut by 1 base, the J end by 0 bases, with 8 bases between. This CDR3 is built from 15 residues. Germline CDR1 is SGHAT and CDR2 is FQNNGV. Written as DNA, the CDR3 is TGTGCCAGCAGCTTAGGAGTGCTAAGCACAGATACGCAGTATTTT. Translated, it gives CASSLGVLSTDTQYF.

The rearrangement uses TRBV11-2 and TRBJ2-7, with 9 bases identical to TRBD1. Unmatched junction bases numbered 9, after V lost 0 bases and J lost 3 bases. The CDR3 sequence is 17 residues long. Germline V gives CDR1 SGHAT, CDR2 FQNNGV. The CDR3 sequence is CASSLEGAGTGFYEQYF. Written as DNA, the CDR3 is TGTGCCAGCAGCTTAGAGGGGGCCGGGACAGGGTTCTACGAGCAGTACTTC.

Points on this clone: One end of the junction does not line up with germline, which may come from a read error. The CDR3 nucleotides are TGTGCTAGCAGCCCCCAGCCAGCGGGAGAGGGTACGCAGTATTTT. Encoded protein: CASSPQPAGEGTQYF. This chain uses TRBV7-7 with TRBJ2-3, with 8 nucleotides matching TRBD2. Germline loops: CDR1 SSHAT, CDR2 FNYEAQ (reference sequence). The CDR3 runs to 15 residues.

J is TRBJ2-3 and V is TRBV4-1; 11 positions match TRBD2. The V gene end was trimmed by 0 bases and the J gene end by 6 bases; junction bases not matched to a gene: 5. Looked up from germline, CDR1 is MGHRA and CDR2 is YSYEKL. This CDR3 comprises 16 residues. CDR3 protein: CASSQDLLAGVDTQYF. In nucleotides, the CDR3 is TGCGCCAGCAGCCAAGATTTACTAGCGGGAGTGGATACGCAGTATTTT.

The rearrangement links TRBV4-1 to TRBJ2-1; D unclear. The CDR3 runs 15 residues. Germline values: CDR1 MGHRA, CDR2 YSYEKL. Trimming stripped 6 bases from V and 1 base from J, with 13 bases between. The CDR3, as DNA: TGCGCCAGCAGATATAATACGAGGTCCTACAATGAGCAGTTCTTC. It specifies CASRYNTRSYNEQFF.

The genes are TRBV29-1 and TRBJ2-5; the D gene is possibly TRBD1 (6 bases). Trimming cost V 7 bases and J 5 bases, with 11 bases left between them. This CDR3 has 11 residues. Germline assignment: CDR1 SQVTM and CDR2 ANQGSEA. The CDR3 is CSGKTGETQYF. The CDR3 nucleotides read TGCAGCGGTAAAACAGGGGAGACCCAGTACTTC.

This clone showed up just once. The genes are TRBV11-3 and TRBJ2-3, with 8 bases identical to TRBD2. Germline loops: CDR1 SGHNT, CDR2 YENEEA. The CDR3 loop spans 16 amino acids. Trimming took 3 bases from V and 4 from J; bases not matched to a gene: 9. CDR3 bases: TGTGCCAGCAGCTTCCGAGCGGGAGACGGCTCAGATACGCAGTATTTT. It specifies CASSFRAGDGSDTQYF. The full variable domain, with the rest looked up from reference TRBV11-3 and TRBJ2-3, is EAGVVQSPRYKIIEKKQPVAFWCNPISGHNTLYWYLQNLGQGPELLIRYENEEAVDDSQLPKDRFSAERLKGVDSTLKIQPAELGDSAVYLCASSFRAGDGSDTQYFGPGTRLTVL.

This chain links TRBV5-6 with TRBJ1-1; D might be TRBD1 (5 bases). Per the germline V gene, CDR1 is SGHDT and CDR2 is YYEEEE. This CDR3 spans 14 amino acids. The ends were cut back, 1 base at V and 2 bases at J, with 9 bases in the middle. CDR3 protein: CASSLRGDNTEAFF. CDR3 DNA: TGTGCCAGCAGCTTGAGGGGCGATAACACTGAAGCTTTCTTT.

V usage is TRBV27 and J usage is TRBJ2-1, with 12 bases aligning to TRBD2. CDR1 is MNHEY and CDR2 is SMNVEV in the germline V gene (reference sequence). The junction had 3 bases not matched to a gene; V was cut back by 3 bases and J by 9 bases. The CDR3 has 14 residues. DNA for the CDR3: TGTGCCAGCAGTTTTGAACTAGCGGGAGGTGAGCAGTTCTTC. Translated, it gives CASSFELAGGEQFF.

The rearrangement uses TRBV11-3 and TRBJ2-5, with 10 bases that match TRBD1. Germline lookup yields CDR1 SGHNT and CDR2 YENEEA. Trimming at V came to 5 bases and at J to 3 bases, leaving 6 bases not matched to a gene. The CDR3 covers 15 residues. The CDR3 DNA is TGTGCCAGCAGCCCGGGGGGGACAGGGGAAGAGACCCAGTACTTC. Translation gives CASSPGGTGEETQYF.

This clone was seen just once. V is TRBV4-1 and J is TRBJ2-1; 8 nucleotides align to TRBD2. CDR3 length: 18 residues. Per the germline V gene, CDR1 is MGHRA and CDR2 is YSYEKL. The J segment lost 9 bases and the V segment lost 0 bases, leaving 16 bases of the junction unmatched. The CDR3 spells CASSQEGSGGRRITEQFF. The CDR3 DNA sequence: TGCGCCAGCAGCCAAGAAGGGTCGGGAGGGCGACGGATCACTGAGCAGTTCTTC.

The chain links TRBV2 to TRBJ2-7, with TRBD1 matching 7 bases. Per germline, CDR1 SNHLY and CDR2 FYNNEI. This CDR3 comprises 12 residues. J gave up 7 bases and V 6 bases, and 6 bases lay outside the gene matches. The CDR3 DNA is TGTGCCAGCAGATGGGACAGTGAAGAGCAGTACTTC. Amino acid sequence: CASRWDSEEQYF.

The J gene is TRBJ2-7, the V gene TRBV7-9; D not resolved. Germline V lookup: CDR1 SEHNR, CDR2 FQNEAQ (reference sequence). This CDR3 is 15 amino acids long. V lost 5 bases and J lost 0, with 14 bases in between. CDR3 nucleotides: TGTGCCAGCAGCCCCGAGGCGATGAGCTCCTACGAGCAGTACTTC. It is translated as CASSPEAMSSYEQYF.

The gene calls are TRBV14 and TRBJ2-7, with D unresolved. In germline, CDR1 is SGHDN, CDR2 FVKESK. V was clipped by 4 bases and J by 6 bases, with 16 bases between them. The CDR3 length is 14 residues. The CDR3 loop reads CASSPNLVSSEQYF. DNA of the CDR3: TGTGCCAGCAGCCCGAATCTAGTAAGTTCCGAGCAGTACTTC.